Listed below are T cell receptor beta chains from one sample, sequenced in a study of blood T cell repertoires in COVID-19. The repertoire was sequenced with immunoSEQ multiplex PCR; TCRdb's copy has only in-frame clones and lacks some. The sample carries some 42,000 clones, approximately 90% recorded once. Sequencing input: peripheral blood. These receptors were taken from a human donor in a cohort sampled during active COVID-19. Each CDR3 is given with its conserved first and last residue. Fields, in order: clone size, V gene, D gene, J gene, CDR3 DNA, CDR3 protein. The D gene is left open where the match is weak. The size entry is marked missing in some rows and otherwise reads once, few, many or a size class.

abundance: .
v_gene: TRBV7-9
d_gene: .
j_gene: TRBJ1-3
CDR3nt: TGTGCCAGCAGCCCACCTAGTTTTAGGGGCCGCTCTGGAAACACCATATATTTT
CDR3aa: CASSPPSFRGRSGNTIYF

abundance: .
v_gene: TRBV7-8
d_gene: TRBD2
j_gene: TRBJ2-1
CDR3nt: TGTGCCAGCAGCTCAGCCACTAGCGGCAATGAGCAGTTCTTC
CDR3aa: CASSSATSGNEQFF

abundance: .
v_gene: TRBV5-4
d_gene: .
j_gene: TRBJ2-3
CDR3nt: TGTGCCAGCAGCTTGGCGGGTATGGGCACAGATACGCAGTATTTT
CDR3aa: CASSLAGMGTDTQYF

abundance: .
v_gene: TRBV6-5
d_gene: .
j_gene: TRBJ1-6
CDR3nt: TGTGCCAGCAGCGGTTTGAGTAATTCACCCCTCCACTTT
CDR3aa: CASSGLSNSPLHF

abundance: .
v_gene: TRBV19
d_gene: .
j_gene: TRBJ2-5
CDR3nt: TGTGCCAGTAGTCCGGCAGGGGTCCAGTTAGAGACCCAGTACTTC
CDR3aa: CASSPAGVQLETQYF

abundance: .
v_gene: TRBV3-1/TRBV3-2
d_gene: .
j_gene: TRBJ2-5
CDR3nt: TGTGCCAGCAGCCAAGATCTCTCGGGGGTGGGAGAGACCCAGTACTTC
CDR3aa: CASSQDLSGVGETQYF

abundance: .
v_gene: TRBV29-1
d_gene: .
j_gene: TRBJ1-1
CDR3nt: TGCAGCGTTGTCACGGGTTTGCCCGGGGGAGCTTTCTTT
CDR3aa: CSVVTGLPGGAFF

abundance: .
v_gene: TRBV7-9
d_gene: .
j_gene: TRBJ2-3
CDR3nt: TGTGCCAGCAGCTTCGTAACGCCCACATCCACAGATACGCAGTATTTT
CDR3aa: CASSFVTPTSTDTQYF

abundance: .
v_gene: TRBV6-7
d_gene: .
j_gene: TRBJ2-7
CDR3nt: TGTGCCAGCAGTTACTCGAGTGGGGCGACCTACGAGCAGTACTTC
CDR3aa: CASSYSSGATYEQYF

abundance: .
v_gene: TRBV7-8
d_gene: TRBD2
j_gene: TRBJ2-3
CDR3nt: TGTGCCAGCAGCTCGACTAGGGTAGCGGGAAGCACAGATACGCAGTATTTT
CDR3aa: CASSSTRVAGSTDTQYF

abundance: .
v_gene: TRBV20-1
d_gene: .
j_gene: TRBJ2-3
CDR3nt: TGCAGTGCTTTTCTAGGAGATACGCAGTATTTT
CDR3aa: CSAFLGDTQYF

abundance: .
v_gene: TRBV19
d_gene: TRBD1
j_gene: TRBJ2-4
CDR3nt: TGTGCCAGTAGTACAACAGGGGGCATTCAAAACATTCAGTACTTC
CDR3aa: CASSTTGGIQNIQYF

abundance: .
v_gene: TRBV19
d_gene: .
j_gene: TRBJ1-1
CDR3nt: TGTGCCAGTAGTATCGGCGCAGGGCCAACTGAAGCTTTCTTT
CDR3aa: CASSIGAGPTEAFF

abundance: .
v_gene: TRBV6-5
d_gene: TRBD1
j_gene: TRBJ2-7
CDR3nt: TGTGCCAGCAGTCCAGCGGGGACAGGGATCTACGAGCAGTACTTC
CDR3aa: CASSPAGTGIYEQYF

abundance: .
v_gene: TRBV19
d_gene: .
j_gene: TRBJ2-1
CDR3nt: TGTGCCAGTAGCCGGCGGGGGCTGGGTGAGCAGTTCTTC
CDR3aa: CASSRRGLGEQFF

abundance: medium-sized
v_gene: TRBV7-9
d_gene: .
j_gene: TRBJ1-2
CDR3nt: TGTGCCAGCAGCTCCGGCGGATACTTGGCCGGCTACACCTTC
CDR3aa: CASSSGGYLAGYTF

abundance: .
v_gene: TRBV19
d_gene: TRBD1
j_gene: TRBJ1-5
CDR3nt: TGTGCCAGTAAACCGGACAGGGGCTATCAGCCCCAGCATTTT
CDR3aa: CASKPDRGYQPQHF

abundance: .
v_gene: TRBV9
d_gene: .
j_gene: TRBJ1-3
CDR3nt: TGTGCCAGCAGCGTCGGGGGGGCGCCTGGAAACACCATATATTTT
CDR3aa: CASSVGGAPGNTIYF

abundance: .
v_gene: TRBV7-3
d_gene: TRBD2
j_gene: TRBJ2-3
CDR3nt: TGTGCCAGCAGCCCCCTAGCGGGGGGGGGTTATACGCAGTATTTT
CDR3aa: CASSPLAGGGYTQYF

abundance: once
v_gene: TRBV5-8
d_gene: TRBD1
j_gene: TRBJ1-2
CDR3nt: TGTGCCAGCAGCTTTGGACAGGGGAATAACTATGGCTACACCTTC
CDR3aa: CASSFGQGNNYGYTF

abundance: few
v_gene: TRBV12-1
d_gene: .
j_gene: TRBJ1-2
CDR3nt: TGTGCCAGCAGCTTTCCCCTAGACAGTGCCCCTAACTATGGCTACACCTTC
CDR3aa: CASSFPLDSAPNYGYTF

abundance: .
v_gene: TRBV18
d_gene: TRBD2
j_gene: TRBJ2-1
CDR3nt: TGTGCCAGCTCACCACGCGCTAGCGGGGCCAGCTCCTACAATGAGCAGTTCTTC
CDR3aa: CASSPRASGASSYNEQFF

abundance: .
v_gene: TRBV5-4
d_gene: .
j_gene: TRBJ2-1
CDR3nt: TGTGCCAGCAGCTTCGTGGGAGGAGGAAATGAGCAGTTCTTC
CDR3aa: CASSFVGGGNEQFF

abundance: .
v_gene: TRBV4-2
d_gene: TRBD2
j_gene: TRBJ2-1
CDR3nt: TGTGCCAGCAGCCGGCCCAGAGGAGTGACTAGCGGGGGTTACAATGAGCAGTTCTTC
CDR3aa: CASSRPRGVTSGGYNEQFF

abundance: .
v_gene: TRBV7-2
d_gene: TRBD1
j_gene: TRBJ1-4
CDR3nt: TGTGCCAGCAGCTCCGGACAGGGGAAGAGTGAAAAACTGTTTTTT
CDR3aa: CASSSGQGKSEKLFF

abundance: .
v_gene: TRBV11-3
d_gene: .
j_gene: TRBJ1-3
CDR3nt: TGTGCCAGCAGAGTGACGGGGTCTTCTGGAAACACCATATATTTT
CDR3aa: CASRVTGSSGNTIYF

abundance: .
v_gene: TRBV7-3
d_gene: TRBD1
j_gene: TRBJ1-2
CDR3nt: TGTGCCAGCAGCCCTGGGGACAGCTATGGCTACACCTTC
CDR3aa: CASSPGDSYGYTF

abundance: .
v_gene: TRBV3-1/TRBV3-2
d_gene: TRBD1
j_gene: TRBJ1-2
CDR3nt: TGTGCCAGCAGCCAGGCGGGACAGACCTATGGCTACACCTTC
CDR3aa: CASSQAGQTYGYTF

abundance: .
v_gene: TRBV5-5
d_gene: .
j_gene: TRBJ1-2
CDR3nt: TGTGCCAGCAGCTTGGTAGGGACTATCTACTATGGCTACACCTTC
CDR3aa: CASSLVGTIYYGYTF

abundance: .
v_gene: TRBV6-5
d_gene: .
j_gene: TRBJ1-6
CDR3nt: TGTGCCAGCAGTTACTCGCAACCACTTAATTCACCCCTCCACTTT
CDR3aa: CASSYSQPLNSPLHF

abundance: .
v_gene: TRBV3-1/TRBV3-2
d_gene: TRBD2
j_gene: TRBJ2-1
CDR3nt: TGTGCCAGCAGCCGAGGAGCGAGCGGGGGGCCGTTCTTC
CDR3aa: CASSRGASGGPFF

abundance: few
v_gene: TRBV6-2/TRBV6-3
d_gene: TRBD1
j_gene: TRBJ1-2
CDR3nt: TGTGCCAGCAGTTACACAGGGGGCGACCCCTATGGCTACACCTTC
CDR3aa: CASSYTGGDPYGYTF

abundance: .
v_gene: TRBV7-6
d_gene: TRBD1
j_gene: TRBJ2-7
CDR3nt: TGTGCCAGCAGCTTAGAGGGTACAGGGGTCGAGCAGTACTTC
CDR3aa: CASSLEGTGVEQYF

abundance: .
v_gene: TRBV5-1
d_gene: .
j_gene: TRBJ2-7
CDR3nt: TGCGCCAGCAGCTTACCCGGCTACGAGCAGTACTTC
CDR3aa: CASSLPGYEQYF

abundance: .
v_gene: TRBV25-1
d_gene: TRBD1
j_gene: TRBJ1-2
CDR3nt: TGTGCCAGTAACCCGGGACAGGGAGTCGACTATGGCTACACCTTC
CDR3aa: CASNPGQGVDYGYTF

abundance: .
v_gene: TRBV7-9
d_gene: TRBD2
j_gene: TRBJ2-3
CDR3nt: TGTGCCAGCAGCCGATACACCAGCGGGGTGAGGGATACGCAGTATTTT
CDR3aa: CASSRYTSGVRDTQYF

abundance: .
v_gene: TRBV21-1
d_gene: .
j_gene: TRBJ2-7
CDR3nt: TGTGCCAGCAACGGGGACAGAAGTTCCCCCTGCGAGCAGTACTTC
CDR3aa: CASNGDRSSPCEQYF

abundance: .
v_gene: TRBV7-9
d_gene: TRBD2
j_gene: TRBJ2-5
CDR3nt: TGTGCCAGCAGGGGGGGGACTAGCCTGGAGACCCAGTACTTC
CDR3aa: CASRGGTSLETQYF

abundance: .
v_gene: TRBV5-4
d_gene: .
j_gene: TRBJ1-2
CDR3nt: TGTGCCAGCAGCAGCAGGGTGCAGGAGTCTGGCTACACCTTC
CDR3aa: CASSSRVQESGYTF

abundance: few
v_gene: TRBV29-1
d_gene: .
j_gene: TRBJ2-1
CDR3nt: TGCAGCGTTCGTAGTTTCTCCTACAATGAGCAGTTCTTC
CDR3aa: CSVRSFSYNEQFF

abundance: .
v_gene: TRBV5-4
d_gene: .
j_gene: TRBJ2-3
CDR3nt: TGTGCCAGCAGCTTCACAGGGACAGATACGCAGTATTTT
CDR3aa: CASSFTGTDTQYF

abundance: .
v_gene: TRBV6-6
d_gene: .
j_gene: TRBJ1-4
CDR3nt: TGTGCCAGCAGCGTGGGAGCGAGGGGGGGAAAAGAAAAACTGTTTTTT
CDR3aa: CASSVGARGGKEKLFF

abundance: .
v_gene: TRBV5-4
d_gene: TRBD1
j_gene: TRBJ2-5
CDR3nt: TGTGCCAGCAGCAGGCAACAGGGGGTAGAGACCCAGTACTTC
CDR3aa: CASSRQQGVETQYF

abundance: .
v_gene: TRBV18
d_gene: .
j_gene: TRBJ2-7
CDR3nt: TGTGCCAGCTCCCAAACGCCGGGCCTAGGGAGCGAGCAGTACTTC
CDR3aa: CASSQTPGLGSEQYF

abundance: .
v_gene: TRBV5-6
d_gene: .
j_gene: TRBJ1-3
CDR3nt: TGTGCCAGCAGCTATCAAAATAAAGAGTTCTCTGGAAACACCATATATTTT
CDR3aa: CASSYQNKEFSGNTIYF

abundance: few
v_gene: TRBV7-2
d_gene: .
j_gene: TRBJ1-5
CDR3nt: TGTGCCAGCAGCTTATATTCGGGGGGCAATCAGCCCCAGCATTTT
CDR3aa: CASSLYSGGNQPQHF

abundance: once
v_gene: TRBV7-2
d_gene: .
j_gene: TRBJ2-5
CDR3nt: TGTGCCAGCAGCTTAGACTTCCAAGAGACCCAGTACTTC
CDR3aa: CASSLDFQETQYF

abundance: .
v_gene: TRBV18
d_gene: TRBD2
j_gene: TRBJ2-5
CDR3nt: TGTGCCAGCTCACCTCGGGGGAGGGGTCAAGAGACCCAGTACTTC
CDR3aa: CASSPRGRGQETQYF

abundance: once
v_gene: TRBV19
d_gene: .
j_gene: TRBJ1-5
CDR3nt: TGTGCCAGTAGTAGCACGGCAGGGCTTCGACAGCCCCAGCATTTT
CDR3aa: CASSSTAGLRQPQHF

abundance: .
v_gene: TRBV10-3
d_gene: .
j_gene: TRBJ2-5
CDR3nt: TGTGCCATCTCAACGGGGAGACAGGCCCAAGAGACCCAGTACTTC
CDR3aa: CAISTGRQAQETQYF

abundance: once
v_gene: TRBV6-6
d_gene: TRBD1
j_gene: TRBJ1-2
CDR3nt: TGTGCCAGCAGTCCAACCGGGACAGCGGGCTATGGCTACACCTTC
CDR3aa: CASSPTGTAGYGYTF

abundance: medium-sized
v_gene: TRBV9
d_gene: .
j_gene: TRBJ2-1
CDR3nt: TGTGCCAGCAGCGGAACCGGGACACCTAGTTACAATGAGCAGTTCTTC
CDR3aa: CASSGTGTPSYNEQFF

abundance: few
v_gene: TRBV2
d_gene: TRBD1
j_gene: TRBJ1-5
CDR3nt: TGTGCCAGCAGGCCCGGACAGGGCAATCAGCCCCAGCATTTT
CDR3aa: CASRPGQGNQPQHF

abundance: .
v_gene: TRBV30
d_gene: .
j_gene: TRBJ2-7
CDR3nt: TGTGCCTGGACACCCCGGGGAACAGGGAGAGGGCAGTACTTC
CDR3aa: CAWTPRGTGRGQYF

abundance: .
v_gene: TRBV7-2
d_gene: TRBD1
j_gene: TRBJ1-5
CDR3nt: TGTGCCAGCACCGACCGAACGACAGGGGGCGTTCAGCCCCAGCATTTT
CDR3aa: CASTDRTTGGVQPQHF

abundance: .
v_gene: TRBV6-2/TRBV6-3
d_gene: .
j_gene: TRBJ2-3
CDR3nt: TGTGCCAGCAGTTACTGTGTCACCCCATCTCGGCGGGCAGATACGCAGTATTTT
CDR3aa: CASSYCVTPSRRADTQYF

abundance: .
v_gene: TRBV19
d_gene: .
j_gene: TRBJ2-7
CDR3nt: TGTGCCAGTAGTCCCGGTCGGGGTGGCGAGCAGTACTTC
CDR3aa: CASSPGRGGEQYF